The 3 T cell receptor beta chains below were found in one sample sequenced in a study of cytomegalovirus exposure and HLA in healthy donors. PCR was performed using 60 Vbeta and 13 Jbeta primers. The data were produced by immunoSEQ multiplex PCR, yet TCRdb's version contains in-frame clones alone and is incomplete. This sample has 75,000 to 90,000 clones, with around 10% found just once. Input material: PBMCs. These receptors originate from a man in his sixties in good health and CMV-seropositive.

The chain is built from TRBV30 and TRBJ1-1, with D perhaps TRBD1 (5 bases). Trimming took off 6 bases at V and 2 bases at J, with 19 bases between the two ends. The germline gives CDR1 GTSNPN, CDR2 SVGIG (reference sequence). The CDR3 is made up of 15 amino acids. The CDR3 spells CACPSGSRGNTEAFF. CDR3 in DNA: TGTGCCTGCCCCTCCGGAAGTAGGGGAAACACTGAAGCTTTCTTT.

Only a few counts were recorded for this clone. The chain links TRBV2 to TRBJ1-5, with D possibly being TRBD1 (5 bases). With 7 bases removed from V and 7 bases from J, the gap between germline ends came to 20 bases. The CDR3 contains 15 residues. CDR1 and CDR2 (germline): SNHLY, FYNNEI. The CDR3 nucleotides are TGTGCCAGCACCTTGGACACCCCAGGAGGGCAGCCCCAGCATTTT. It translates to CASTLDTPGGQPQHF.

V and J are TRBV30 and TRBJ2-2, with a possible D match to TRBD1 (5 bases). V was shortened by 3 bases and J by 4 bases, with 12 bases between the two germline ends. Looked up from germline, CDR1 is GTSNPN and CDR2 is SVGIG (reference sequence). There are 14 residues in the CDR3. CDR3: CAWRAGIGTGELFF. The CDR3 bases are TGTGCCTGGAGGGCAGGGATTGGCACCGGGGAGCTGTTTTTT.